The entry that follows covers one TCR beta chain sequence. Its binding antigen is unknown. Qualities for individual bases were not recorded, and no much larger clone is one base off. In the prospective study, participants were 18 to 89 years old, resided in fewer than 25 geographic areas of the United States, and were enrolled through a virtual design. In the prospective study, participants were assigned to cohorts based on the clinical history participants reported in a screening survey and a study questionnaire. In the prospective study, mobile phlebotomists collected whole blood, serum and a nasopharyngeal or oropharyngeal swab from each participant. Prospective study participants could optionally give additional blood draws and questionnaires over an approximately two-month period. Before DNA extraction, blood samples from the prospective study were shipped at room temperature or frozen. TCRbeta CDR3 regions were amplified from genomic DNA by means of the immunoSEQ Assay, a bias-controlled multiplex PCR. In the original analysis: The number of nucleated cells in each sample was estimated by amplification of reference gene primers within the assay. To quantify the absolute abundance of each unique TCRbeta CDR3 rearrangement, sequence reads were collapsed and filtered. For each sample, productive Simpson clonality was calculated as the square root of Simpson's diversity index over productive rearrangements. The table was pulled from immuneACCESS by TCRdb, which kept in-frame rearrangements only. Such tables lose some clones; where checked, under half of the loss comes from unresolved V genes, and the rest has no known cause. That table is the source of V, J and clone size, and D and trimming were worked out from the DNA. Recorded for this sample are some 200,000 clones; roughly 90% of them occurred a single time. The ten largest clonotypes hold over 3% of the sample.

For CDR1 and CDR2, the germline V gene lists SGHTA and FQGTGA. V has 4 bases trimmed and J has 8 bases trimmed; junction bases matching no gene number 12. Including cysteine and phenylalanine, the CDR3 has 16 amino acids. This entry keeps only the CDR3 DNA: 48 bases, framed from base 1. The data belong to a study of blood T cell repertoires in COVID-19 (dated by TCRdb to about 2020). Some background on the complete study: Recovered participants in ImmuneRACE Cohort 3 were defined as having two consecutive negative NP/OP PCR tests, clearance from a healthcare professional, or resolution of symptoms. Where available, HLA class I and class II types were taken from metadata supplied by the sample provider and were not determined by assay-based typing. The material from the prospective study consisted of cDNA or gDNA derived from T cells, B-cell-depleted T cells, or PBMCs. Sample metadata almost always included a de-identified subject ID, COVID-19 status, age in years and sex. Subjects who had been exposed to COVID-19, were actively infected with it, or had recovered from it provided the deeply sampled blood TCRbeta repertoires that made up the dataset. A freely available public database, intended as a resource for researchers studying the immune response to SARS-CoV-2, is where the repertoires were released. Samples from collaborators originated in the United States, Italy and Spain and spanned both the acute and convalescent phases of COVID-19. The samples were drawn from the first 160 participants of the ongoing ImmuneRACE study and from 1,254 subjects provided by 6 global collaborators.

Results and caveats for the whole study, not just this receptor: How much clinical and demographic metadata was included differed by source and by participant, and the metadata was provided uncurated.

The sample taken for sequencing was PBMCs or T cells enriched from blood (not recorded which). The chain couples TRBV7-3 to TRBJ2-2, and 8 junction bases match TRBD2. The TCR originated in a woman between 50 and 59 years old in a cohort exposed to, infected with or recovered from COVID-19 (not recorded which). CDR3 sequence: CASSSTLGLGTGELFF. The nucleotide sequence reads TGTGCCAGCAGCTCCACCTTGGGACTAGGGACAGGGGAGCTGTTTTTT.